Sequencing of this T cell receptor (beta chain) was carried out in a study of blood T cells in healthy people across ages (dated by TCRdb to the mid-2010s). Study-level background: In model experiments, roughly one uniquely barcoded TCR beta cDNA molecule per two T cells was captured by template switching. Age-related changes in TCR beta repertoire diversity were measured in the study by deep sequencing normalized with unique cDNA molecular identifiers. The donors were split into four age groups: young (average 16 years), middle-aged (roughly 40), aged (62) and long-lived (under 90). For two donors (one aged 18 to 29 and one aged 80 or older), the study analyzed two additional independent replicas of 1 million unique cDNA reads from the same blood draw.

The full study reports these points: Compared with the aged group, the long-lived group had more naive CD4+ T cells, fewer expanded clones and increased TCR diversity, suggesting age selection. Observed TCR beta diversity correlated strongly with the percentage of naive T cells measured by flow cytometry. Because donor CMV infection status was unknown, age-related changes in expanded clonotypes were potentially confounded. As age increased, observed TCR beta diversity per million T cells dropped in a roughly linear way, and a significant reduction was already evident by age 40. Total diversity estimates from one million sequenced T cells were considered lower bounds and underestimates. Because profiling used bulk unsorted PBMCs, naive and antigen-experienced compartments could not be compared conclusively.

To note about this clonotype: Its binding antigen is unknown. No base qualities exist here, and no much larger clone lies one base off it.

The donors were 40 or so Caucasian individuals from Russia, aged about 6 to 95 years, who were systemically healthy. Each donor gave about 9.7 milliliters of peripheral blood, drawn into EDTA-treated Vacutainer tubes. Ficoll-Paque density-gradient centrifugation was used to isolate PBMCs, with at least 6.5 million per sample. Trizol reagent was used to extract total RNA from PBMCs, with at least 6 micrograms per sample. The percentages of naive CD45RAhigh/CD27high T cells were determined by flow cytometry on a PBMC aliquot from every donor. Here V drops 1 base and J drops 8 bases, and the junction holds 2 bases not matched to any gene. CDR1 and CDR2 were assigned from the germline V gene as MNHEY and SVGEGT. CDR3 length: 14 amino acids, cysteine to phenylalanine. Of the read, only the CDR3 DNA is kept; its 42 bases are in frame from base 1. The method behind the library was 5' RACE. Sequencing took place on an Illumina HiSeq 2500. The second PCR ran for roughly 7 to 11 cycles and used a J-beta primer mix along with a sample-barcoded 5' primer. Each TCR beta cDNA molecule received a unique molecular identifier from a template-switch 5' adaptor carrying 12 random nucleotides. At least 2.5 million CDR3-containing paired-end reads were obtained from each sample. First-strand cDNA was synthesized from all RNA with the Mint cDNA synthesis kit, primed by a TRBC-specific oligonucleotide. All cDNA was treated with uracil-DNA glycosylase and then went through a first 18-cycle PCR with the universal primers M1SS and BC2_uni_R. The study's processing was this. Normalization of each sample was performed by random selection of 1 million high-quality reads, each carrying a distinct molecular identifier. Reads sharing molecular identifiers were discarded rather than binned into consensus sequences. MiTCR, set to a Q25 quality threshold and the strictest error-elimination algorithm, was used for CDR3 identification, clonotype clustering and error correction. Lower-bound total TCR beta diversity was estimated with a nonparametric unseen species model using Euler transformation. TCRdb reran the public reads through fastp at Q25 and MiXCR, keeping productive beta chains. Under each unique CDR3 protein, matching rows form one entry showing the most common genes and DNA. TCRdb, not the authors, supplied the V and J calls. The sample records approximately 960,000 distinct CDR3 sequences, 25% to 35% of which are singletons. The ten top clones hold about a tenth of the sample.

The sample was also reused in another study, on T cells of mothers and their children. That second report states: Donors were nine systemically healthy Caucasian individuals: three mothers and their six children. cDNA synthesis consumed the entire amount of extracted RNA, loaded at approximately 1.6 ug RNA in each 15 ul reaction. In the second PCR, the M1S primer added sample barcodes and 2-4 random nucleotides. Each mother yielded over 10 million TCR beta CDR3 reads and each child 2.5 million to 3 million reads. Thymic selection similarly shapes TCR recombination output in related and unrelated pairs, with minor effect from inherited differences. Normalized repertoire overlap in related mother-child pairs was always slightly higher than in unrelated mother-child pairs, but the difference was never significant. Persistent microchimeric T cell clones were not detected, at a sensitivity of about 90 clones per million clonotypes. In the study, deep NGS was used to compare the TCR beta repertoires of mothers and children, and features distinguishing related mother-child pairs from unrelated individuals were sought. On average, the children were about 10 +/- 4 years old, while the mothers were 40 +/- 4 years old. After adapters were ligated using NEBNext reagents, the libraries underwent 100+100 nt paired-end sequencing on an Illumina HiSeq 2000. To prevent cross-contamination, the mother and child libraries were prepared one month apart and sequenced in separate runs. Between about 500,000 and 2,100,000 distinct TCR beta clonotypes were identified per donor. Naive TCR beta clonotypes were estimated from low-frequency clonotypes matched to each donor's FACS-determined naive share, without sorting.

Sequenced material: blood. The receptor chain draws on TRBV6-2 or TRBV6-3 and TRBJ2-1, and TRBD1 aligns with 10 junction nucleotides. The receptor was derived from a woman aged 40 to 50 in good health. CDR3 protein: CASSYLTGGYEQFF. The DNA sequence is given as TGTGCCAGCAGTTACTTGACAGGGGGCTATGAGCAGTTCTTC.